This T cell receptor (beta chain) was identified during a study of beta chain features in type 1 diabetes. Study-wide context: Age and gender were similar between patients and healthy donors, as were cell yields.

This clone was seen a handful of times. The antigen is unknown. Overall study results and limits: The naive, central memory and Treg TCRB repertoires looked more alike in patients than they did in healthy donors. Type 1 diabetes patients had TCRB CDR3s that were shorter (moderately but significantly so) in all four CD4+ subsets.

Isolation of CD4+ naive, central memory, regulatory and stem cell-like memory cells was achieved by sorting via CD45RO/CCR7/CD25/CD127/CD95/CD27. Germline V gives CDR1 MNHNY, CDR2 SVGAGI (reference sequence). Trimming took 6 bases from V and 2 from J; bases not matched to a gene: 10. The CDR3 extends over 16 amino acids. As every portion of the isolated RNA was reverse transcribed, the sequencing read expressed TCRB transcripts. The table came from immunoSEQ multiplex PCR; TCRdb's copy has only in-frame clones and leaves some out. The sample carries fewer than 400,000 clones, over 7% recorded once. V is TRBV6-6 and J is TRBJ2-3, with 8 bases aligning to TRBD2. The specimen was central memory CD4+ T cells from blood. The receptor was derived from a man aged 25-40 years with type 1 diabetes. The CDR3 nucleotides are TGTGCCAGCAGACGCAGTAGCGGGGAGACCACAGATACGCAGTATTTT. Protein sequence: CASRRSSGETTDTQYF.